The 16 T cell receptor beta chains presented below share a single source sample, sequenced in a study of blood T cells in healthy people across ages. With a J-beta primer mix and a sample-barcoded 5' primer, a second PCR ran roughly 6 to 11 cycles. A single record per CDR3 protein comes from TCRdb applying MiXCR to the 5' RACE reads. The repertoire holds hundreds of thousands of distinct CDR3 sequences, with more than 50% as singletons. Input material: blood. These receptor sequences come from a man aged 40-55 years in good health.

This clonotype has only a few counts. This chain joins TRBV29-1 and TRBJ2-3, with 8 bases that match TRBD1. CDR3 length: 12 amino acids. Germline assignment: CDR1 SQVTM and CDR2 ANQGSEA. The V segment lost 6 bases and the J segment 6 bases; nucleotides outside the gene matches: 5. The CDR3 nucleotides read TGCAGCGTGTCGGACAGGGACGATACGCAGTATTTT. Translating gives CSVSDRDDTQYF.

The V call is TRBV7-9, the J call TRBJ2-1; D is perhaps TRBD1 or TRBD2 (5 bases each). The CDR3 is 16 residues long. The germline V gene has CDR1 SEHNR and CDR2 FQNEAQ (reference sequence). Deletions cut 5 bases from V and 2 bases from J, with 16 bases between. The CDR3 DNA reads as TGTGCCAGCAGCCCGTGGGCAGGGAGCACCTACAATGAGCAGTTCTTC. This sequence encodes CASSPWAGSTYNEQFF.

The CDR3 DNA reads TGTGCCAGCAGTCGGGGACTAGCGGGAGGCGAGCAGTACTTC. Protein: CASSRGLAGGEQYF. The rearrangement links TRBV28 to TRBJ2-7, with 15 bases lining up with TRBD2. The germline V gene encodes CDR1 MDHEN and CDR2 SYDVKM. The V segment lost 5 bases and the J segment 6 bases; nucleotides outside the gene matches: 2. The CDR3 is 14 residues long.

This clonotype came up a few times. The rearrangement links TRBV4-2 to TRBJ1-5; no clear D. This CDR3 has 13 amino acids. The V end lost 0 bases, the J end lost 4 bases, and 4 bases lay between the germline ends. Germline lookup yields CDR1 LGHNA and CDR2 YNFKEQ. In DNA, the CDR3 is TGTGCCAGCAGCCAAGATTGGAATCAGCCCCAGCATTTT. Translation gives CASSQDWNQPQHF.

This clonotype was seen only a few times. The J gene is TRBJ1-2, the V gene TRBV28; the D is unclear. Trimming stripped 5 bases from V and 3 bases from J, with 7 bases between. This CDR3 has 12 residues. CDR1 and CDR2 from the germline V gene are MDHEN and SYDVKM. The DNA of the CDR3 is TGTGCCAGCAGTACGGATTACTATGGCTACACCTTC. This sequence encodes CASSTDYYGYTF.

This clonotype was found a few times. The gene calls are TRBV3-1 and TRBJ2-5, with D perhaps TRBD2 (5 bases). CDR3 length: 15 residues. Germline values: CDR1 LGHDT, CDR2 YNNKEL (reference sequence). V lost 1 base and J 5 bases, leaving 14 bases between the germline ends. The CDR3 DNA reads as TGTGCCAGCAGCCAAGGTAGCAGACCGGGGGAGACCCAGTACTTC. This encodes CASSQGSRPGETQYF.

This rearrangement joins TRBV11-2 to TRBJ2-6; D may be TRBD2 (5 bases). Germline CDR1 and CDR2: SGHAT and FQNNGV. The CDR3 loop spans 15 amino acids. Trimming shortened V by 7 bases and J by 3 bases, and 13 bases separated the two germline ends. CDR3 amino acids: CASTLGVIGANVLTF. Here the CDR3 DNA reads TGTGCCAGCACCCTCGGGGTAATTGGGGCCAACGTCCTGACTTTC.

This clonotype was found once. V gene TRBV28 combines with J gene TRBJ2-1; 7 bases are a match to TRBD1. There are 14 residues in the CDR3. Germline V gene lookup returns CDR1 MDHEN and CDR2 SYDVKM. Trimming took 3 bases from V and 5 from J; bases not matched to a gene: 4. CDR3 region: CASSFGQGDNEQFF. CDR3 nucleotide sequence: TGTGCCAGCAGTTTCGGGCAGGGGGACAATGAGCAGTTCTTC.

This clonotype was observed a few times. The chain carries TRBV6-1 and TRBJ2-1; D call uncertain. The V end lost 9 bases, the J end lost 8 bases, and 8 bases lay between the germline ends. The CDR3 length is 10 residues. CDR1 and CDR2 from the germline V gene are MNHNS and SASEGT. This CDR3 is CASRRDEQFF. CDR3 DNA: TGTGCCAGTCGTCGGGATGAGCAGTTCTTC.

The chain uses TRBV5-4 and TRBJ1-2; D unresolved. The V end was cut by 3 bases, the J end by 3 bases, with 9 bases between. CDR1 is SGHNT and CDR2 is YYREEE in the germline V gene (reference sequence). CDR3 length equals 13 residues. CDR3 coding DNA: TGTGCCAGCAGCTCCCAAACCCACTATGGCTACACCTTC. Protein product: CASSSQTHYGYTF. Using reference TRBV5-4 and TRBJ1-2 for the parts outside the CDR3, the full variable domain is ETGVTQSPTHLIKTRGQQVTLRCSSQSGHNTVSWYQQALGQGPQFIFQYYREEENGRGNFPPRFSGLQFPNYSSELNVNALELDDSALYLCASSSQTHYGYTFGSGTRLTVV.

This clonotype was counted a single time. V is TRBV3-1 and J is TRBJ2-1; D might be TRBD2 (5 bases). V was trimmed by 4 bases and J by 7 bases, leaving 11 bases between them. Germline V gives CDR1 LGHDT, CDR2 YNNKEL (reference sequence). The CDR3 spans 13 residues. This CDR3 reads CASSRSGENEQFF. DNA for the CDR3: TGTGCCAGCAGCCGGTCCGGGGAGAATGAGCAGTTCTTC.

The CDR3 loop is CASGRTSGSMGTDTQYF. The DNA of the CDR3 is TGTGCCAGCGGTAGGACTAGCGGGAGTATGGGCACAGATACGCAGTATTTT. The J gene is TRBJ2-3, the V gene TRBV14; 13 nucleotides match TRBD2. J was trimmed by 1 base and V by 8 bases; bases with no gene match: 9. Per the germline V gene, CDR1 is SGHDN and CDR2 is FVKESK. This CDR3 spans 17 amino acids.

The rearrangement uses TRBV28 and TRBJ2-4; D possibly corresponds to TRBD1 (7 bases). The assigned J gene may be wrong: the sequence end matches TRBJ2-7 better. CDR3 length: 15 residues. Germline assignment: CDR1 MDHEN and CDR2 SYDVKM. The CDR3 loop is CASTIPGAGGYEQYF. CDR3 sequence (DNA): TGTGCCAGCACCATACCGGGGGCAGGGGGCTACGAGCAGTACTTC.

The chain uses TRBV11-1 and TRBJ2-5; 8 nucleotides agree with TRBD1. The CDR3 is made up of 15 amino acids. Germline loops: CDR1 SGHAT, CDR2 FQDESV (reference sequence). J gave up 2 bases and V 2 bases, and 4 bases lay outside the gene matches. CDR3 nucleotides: TGTGCCAGCAGCTTATGGAGACAGGGGCAAGAGACCCAGTACTTC. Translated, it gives CASSLWRQGQETQYF.

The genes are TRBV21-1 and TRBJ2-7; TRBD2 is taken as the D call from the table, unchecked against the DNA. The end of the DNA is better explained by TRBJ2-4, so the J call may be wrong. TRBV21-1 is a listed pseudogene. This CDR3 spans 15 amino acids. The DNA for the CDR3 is TGTGCCAGCAGCTCCCATCGGGTGGGGAAAAACATTCAGTACTTC. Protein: CASSSHRVGKNIQYF.

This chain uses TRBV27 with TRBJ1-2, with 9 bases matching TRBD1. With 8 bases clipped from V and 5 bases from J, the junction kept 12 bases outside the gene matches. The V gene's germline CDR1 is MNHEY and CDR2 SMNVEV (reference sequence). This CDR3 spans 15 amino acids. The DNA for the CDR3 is TGTGCCAGCGGTACCGGGACAGGGAGCGAGTATGGCTACACCTTC. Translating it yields CASGTGTGSEYGYTF.